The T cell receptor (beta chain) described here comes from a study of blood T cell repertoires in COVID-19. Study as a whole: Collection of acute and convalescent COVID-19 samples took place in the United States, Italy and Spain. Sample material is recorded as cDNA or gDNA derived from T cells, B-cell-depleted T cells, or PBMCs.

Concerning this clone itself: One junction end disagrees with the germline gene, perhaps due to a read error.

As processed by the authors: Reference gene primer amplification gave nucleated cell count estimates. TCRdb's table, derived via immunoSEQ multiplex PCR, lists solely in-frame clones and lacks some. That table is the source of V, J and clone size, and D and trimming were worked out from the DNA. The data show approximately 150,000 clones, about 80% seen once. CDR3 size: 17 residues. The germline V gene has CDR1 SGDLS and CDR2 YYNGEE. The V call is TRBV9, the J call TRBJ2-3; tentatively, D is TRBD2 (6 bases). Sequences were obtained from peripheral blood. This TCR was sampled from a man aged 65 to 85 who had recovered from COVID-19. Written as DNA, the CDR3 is TGTGCCGGCAGCGCACCGCAGGCTAGCGCAAGCACAGATACGCAGTATTTT. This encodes CAGSAPQASASTDTQYF.